The entry below gives a single T cell receptor (beta chain) sequence along with its context. Its matching antigen is unknown. The sample is drawn from a study of cytomegalovirus exposure and HLA in healthy donors. Overall study results and limits: With later analysis, a missense DCLRE1C variant became linked to TCR beta V- and J-gene trimming. Versus the 666-donor mean, an Asian-associated ancestry cluster reportedly showed fewer N-insertions in a later analysis.

Researchers ran the PCR with 60 Vbeta and 13 Jbeta primers. TCRdb's table, derived via immunoSEQ multiplex PCR, lists solely in-frame clones and lacks some. In total, the table holds 150,000 or so clones. The CDR3 length is 14 residues. The V gene's germline CDR1 is SGHRS and CDR2 YFSETQ. V lost 5 bases and J 4 bases, leaving 16 bases between the germline ends. The chain recombines TRBV5-1 with TRBJ2-7; D possibly corresponds to TRBD2 (5 bases). The TCR was taken from a woman aged 50 to 65 in good health and CMV-seronegative. The source material was PBMCs. The CDR3: CASSSEVQTYEQYF. DNA for the CDR3: TGCGCCAGCAGTTCGGAGGTACAGACGTACGAGCAGTACTTC.